Below, 23 T cell receptor beta chains from the same sample are listed, as sequenced in a study of shared clonotypes between healthy human individuals. The method was immunoSEQ multiplex PCR; TCRdb's version includes in-frame clones alone and lacks a portion of them. This sample has millions of clones, with about 95% found just once. Terminally differentiated effector memory CD45RA+ cells were excluded by CCR7 positive selection of CD45RO-negative cells. The sequencing input was naive CD8+ T cells sorted from blood. All receptors derive from a young man in good health.

This clone was seen just once. The V and J genes are TRBV6-5 and TRBJ1-2, with a possible D match to TRBD1 (5 bases). The CDR3 spans 16 residues. V was pared by 0 bases and J by 2 bases, with 13 bases between. The germline V gene has CDR1 MNHEY and CDR2 SVGAGI. This chain's CDR3 is CASSYSAGQVNYGYTF. CDR3 DNA sequence: TGTGCCAGCAGTTACTCAGCAGGGCAGGTGAACTATGGCTACACCTTC.

The chain recombines TRBV30 with TRBJ2-5; D perhaps matches TRBD2 (5 bases). Germline CDR1 reads GTSNPN; CDR2 reads SVGIG (reference sequence). The CDR3 runs to 18 residues. The V and J ends lost 0 bases and 5 bases respectively, with 25 bases between them. CDR3: CAWSVLGGHGVGMETQYF. CDR3 DNA: TGTGCCTGGAGTGTATTGGGTGGCCACGGGGTGGGTATGGAGACCCAGTACTTC.

This chain connects TRBV2 to TRBJ1-1; weak D call: TRBD1 (5 bases). The V gene lost 7 bases and the J gene lost 1 base, with 13 bases spanning the gap. Germline CDR1 and CDR2: SNHLY and FYNNEI. CDR3 size: 14 residues. The CDR3 DNA reads as TGTGCCAGCAACTCCGGCAGGGCGAACACTGAAGCTTTCTTT. Protein product: CASNSGRANTEAFF.

The V and J genes are TRBV5-1 and TRBJ2-5, with D perhaps given as TRBD1 or TRBD2 (5 bases each). V gave up 4 bases and J gave up 0 bases, with 13 bases separating them. Germline-derived CDR1 and CDR2 are SGHRS and YFSETQ. The CDR3 spans 15 residues. CDR3 in amino acids: CASSLRGGNQETQYF. CDR3 nucleotide sequence: TGCGCCAGCAGCCTCCGGGGCGGTAACCAAGAGACCCAGTACTTC.

V usage is TRBV11-2 and J usage is TRBJ2-7; TRBD1 agrees at 8 bases. Germline CDR1 is SGHAT and CDR2 is FQNNGV. The V gene end was trimmed by 8 bases and the J gene end by 3 bases; junction bases not matched to a gene: 6. The CDR3 has 13 residues. CDR3 nucleotides: TGTGCCAGCCTCGGACAGGGTGGCTACGAGCAGTACTTC. Translated: CASLGQGGYEQYF.

The chain recombines TRBV27 with TRBJ2-3, with TRBD2 as a possible D gene (6 bases). V lost 5 bases and J lost 1, with 16 bases in between. Germline V gene sequence: CDR1 MNHEY, CDR2 SMNVEV (reference sequence). The CDR3 sequence is 16 residues long. CDR3 nucleotides: TGTGCCAGCAGTCTAACGGGGGTTTCTGGCACAGATACGCAGTATTTT. It codes for CASSLTGVSGTDTQYF.

The count of this clone is one. The CDR3 is CASSARDRALDEQYF. CDR3 bases: TGTGCCAGCAGCGCCCGGGACAGGGCACTCGACGAGCAGTACTTC. The chain is built from TRBV9 and TRBJ2-7; 9 bases map to TRBD1. CDR1 and CDR2 from the germline V gene are SGDLS and YYNGEE. The CDR3 is 15 amino acids. The trim removed 3 bases at V and 5 bases at J, leaving 9 bases unmatched.

The chain is built from TRBV27 and TRBJ1-1, with D possibly being TRBD1 (6 bases). Germline V lookup: CDR1 MNHEY, CDR2 SMNVEV (reference sequence). Deletions cut 2 bases from V and 4 bases from J, with 20 bases between. This CDR3 region has 17 residues. The CDR3: CASSLAQFGGEGTEAFF. The CDR3, as DNA: TGTGCCAGCAGTTTAGCCCAATTCGGGGGCGAAGGCACTGAAGCTTTCTTT.

This chain joins TRBV18 and TRBJ2-5, with a tentative D call TRBD1 (5 bases). Germline CDR1 and CDR2: KGHSH and LQKENI. This CDR3 comprises 16 residues. Trimming took off 0 bases at V and 1 base at J, with 12 bases between the two ends. In DNA, the CDR3 is TGTGCCAGCTCACCACCGTTAGCAGGGCCCCAAGAGACCCAGTACTTC. Its protein product is CASSPPLAGPQETQYF.

This chain connects TRBV10-1 to TRBJ1-1; D might be TRBD1 (5 bases). Germline lookup yields CDR1 WNHNN and CDR2 SYGVQD (reference sequence). V lost 0 bases, J lost 10 bases, and 12 bases lay in between. This CDR3 contains 13 residues. The CDR3 here is CASSESTGGRAFF. The CDR3 DNA reads TGCGCCAGCAGTGAGTCGACGGGGGGGAGAGCTTTCTTT.

This clone occurred once. This rearrangement joins TRBV5-1 to TRBJ2-7; the D gene could be TRBD1 or TRBD2 (6 bases each). Trimming shortened V by 3 bases and J by 1 base, and 11 bases separated the two germline ends. Germline V gives CDR1 SGHRS, CDR2 YFSETQ. The CDR3 has 14 residues. The CDR3 is CASSWEDRSYEQYF. CDR3 nucleotides: TGCGCCAGCAGCTGGGAGGACAGATCCTACGAGCAGTACTTC.

This chain uses TRBV7-9 with TRBJ2-3; 8 bases map to TRBD2. Germline lookup yields CDR1 SEHNR and CDR2 FQNEAQ (reference sequence). The CDR3 is made up of 15 amino acids. The junction had 9 bases not matched to a gene; V was cut back by 5 bases and J by 5 bases. The CDR3 sequence is CASSPTGSGGDTQYF. CDR3 DNA: TGTGCCAGCAGCCCCACTGGGAGCGGGGGAGATACGCAGTATTTT.

V gene TRBV5-6 combines with J gene TRBJ2-7; TRBD1 is a possible D gene (6 bases). Germline CDR1 SGHDT, CDR2 YYEEEE. CDR3 length equals 17 residues. With 0 bases removed from V and 2 bases from J, the gap between germline ends came to 18 bases. The CDR3 DNA reads as TGTGCCAGCAGCTTGGCCAAAGGGGGAGAAACCCCCTACGAGCAGTACTTC. It is translated as CASSLAKGGETPYEQYF.

The rearrangement links TRBV27 to TRBJ1-1, with D possibly being TRBD1 (6 bases). Per the germline V gene, CDR1 is MNHEY and CDR2 is SMNVEV (reference sequence). Trimming pared 6 bases from V and 1 base from J, leaving 12 bases between. CDR3 length: 14 residues. Written as DNA, the CDR3 is TGTGCCAGCAGGATCCTACAGGGGAACACTGAAGCTTTCTTT. Translating gives CASRILQGNTEAFF.

This clone was recorded once. The V gene is TRBV7-9, the J gene TRBJ2-3; TRBD1 aligns across 10 bases. This CDR3 region has 16 residues. Germline CDR1 is SEHNR and CDR2 is FQNEAQ (reference sequence). V trimming: 6 bases; J trimming: 2 bases; junction bases outside the gene matches: 8. The DNA of the CDR3 is TGTGCCAGCAGTTCCGACAGGGGGCTACTCACAGATACGCAGTATTTT. Protein: CASSSDRGLLTDTQYF.

This clone was detected only once. This chain connects TRBV10-1 to TRBJ2-7; unclear D gene. V lost 4 bases to trimming and J lost 3 bases, with 16 bases between them. Germline-derived CDR1 and CDR2 are WNHNN and SYGVQD (reference sequence). The CDR3 is 15 amino acids. The CDR3: CASSAANRRYYEQYF. In nucleotides, the CDR3 is TGCGCCAGCAGTGCGGCGAACAGACGCTACTACGAGCAGTACTTC.

CDR3 protein: CASGFLPNEQFF. The CDR3 coding sequence is TGTGCTAGTGGGTTTCTGCCCAATGAGCAGTTCTTC. The chain employs TRBV12-5 and TRBJ2-1; D ambiguous. Germline values: CDR1 LGHNT, CDR2 FRNRAP. V lost 6 bases to trimming and J lost 6 bases, with 9 bases between them. This CDR3 spans 12 amino acids.

The CDR3 region is CASSLERESYEQYF. CDR3 sequence (DNA): TGTGCCAGCAGCCTCGAGCGGGAATCCTACGAGCAGTACTTC. V is TRBV7-9 and J is TRBJ2-7, with 7 bases lining up with TRBD2. The germline CDR1 and CDR2 sequences are SEHNR and FQNEAQ (reference sequence). Trimming at V came to 5 bases and at J to 1 base, leaving 5 bases not matched to a gene. The CDR3 has 14 amino acids.

The CDR3 spells CASSSYRTPRTEAFF. As DNA, the CDR3 is TGTGCCAGCAGTTCGTACAGGACCCCGAGGACTGAAGCTTTCTTT. The J gene is TRBJ1-1, the V gene TRBV28, with TRBD1 as a possible D gene (5 bases). CDR3 length: 15 amino acids. Germline V lookup: CDR1 MDHEN, CDR2 SYDVKM. V dropped 4 bases and J dropped 5 bases, with 17 bases sitting between them.

The chain recombines TRBV9 with TRBJ1-1; weak D call: TRBD1 (6 bases). The V and J ends lost 4 bases and 5 bases respectively, with 15 bases between them. Germline loops: CDR1 SGDLS, CDR2 YYNGEE. The CDR3 loop spans 14 amino acids. In nucleotides, the CDR3 is TGTGCCAGCAGCATAGGGGGGGACCGGACTGAAGCTTTCTTT. Translating gives CASSIGGDRTEAFF.

This CDR3 is CASSGWTQSGNTIYF. The CDR3 DNA reads TGTGCCAGCAGCGGATGGACTCAATCGGGAAACACCATATATTTT. The chain links TRBV9 to TRBJ1-3; no definite D call. Germline V CDR1 and CDR2: SGDLS, YYNGEE. V lost 3 bases and J 4 bases, leaving 14 bases between the germline ends. The length of the CDR3 is 15 residues.

The chain carries TRBV5-8 and TRBJ2-3; TRBD2 is a possible D gene (6 bases). Looked up from germline, CDR1 is SGHTS and CDR2 is YDEGEE. There are 13 residues in the CDR3. Trimming took 4 bases from V and 5 from J, leaving 11 bases between them. The CDR3 sequence is CASSPRDLDTQYF. The CDR3, as DNA: TGTGCCAGCAGCCCCCGGGACTTAGATACGCAGTATTTT.

The gene calls are TRBV5-1 and TRBJ2-2; D is perhaps TRBD1 (6 bases). V was shortened by 0 bases and J by 3 bases, with 9 bases between the two germline ends. The V gene's germline CDR1 is SGHRS and CDR2 YFSETQ. The length of the CDR3 is 15 residues. The CDR3 here is CASSLVQGYTGELFF. The CDR3 DNA follows: TGCGCCAGCAGCTTGGTACAGGGATACACCGGGGAGCTGTTTTTT.